These T cell receptor beta chains were read from a single sample in a study of T cells after yellow fever vaccination. One entry per CDR3 protein, called by TCRdb with MiXCR from the 5' RACE reads. Of about 350,000 distinct CDR3 sequences listed, less than 9.5% are singletons. The sequencing used PBMCs, collected about 49 days after the first yellow fever vaccination. These receptor sequences come from a man aged 18-30 years who received the YFV17D yellow fever vaccine. Both conserved end residues are part of each CDR3. The D gene is left open where the match is weak. Rows give clone size only sometimes, using once, few, many, or a class for an expanded clone.

cdr3_length d_call clone_size j_call v_call cdr3_aa cdr3_nt
15 TRBD1 NA TRBJ1-1 TRBV7-2 CASSPDRGRDTEAFF TGTGCCAGCAGCCCGGACAGGGGGCGGGACACTGAAGCTTTCTTT
17 NA few TRBJ1-5 TRBV20-1 CSARSGQRPPSNQPQHF TGCAGTGCTAGAAGCGGACAGCGCCCTCCTAGCAATCAGCCCCAGCATTTT
16 NA few TRBJ2-2 TRBV7-3 CASSLMSGAGTGELFF TGTGCCAGCAGCTTAATGTCAGGGGCCGGCACCGGGGAGCTGTTTTTT
13 NA NA TRBJ1-5 TRBV6-1 CASSGIPLQPQHF TGTGCCAGCAGTGGAATCCCCCTGCAGCCCCAGCATTTT
12 NA NA TRBJ2-7 TRBV4-2 CASSPTGNEQYF TGTGCCAGCAGCCCTACAGGGAACGAGCAGTACTTC
15 NA NA TRBJ1-2 TRBV18 CASSPQGETNYGYTF TGTGCCAGCTCACCACAAGGAGAGACTAACTATGGCTACACCTTC
14 NA few TRBJ2-2 TRBV7-9 CASSLDSRSGELFF TGTGCCAGCAGCTTAGACAGCCGGTCCGGGGAGCTGTTTTTT
14 TRBD1 NA TRBJ2-7 TRBV7-9 CASSAGQGVGEQYF TGTGCCAGCAGCGCGGGACAGGGAGTCGGAGAGCAGTACTTC
14 NA few TRBJ2-7 TRBV4-1 CASSQDTRSYEQYF TGCGCCAGCAGCCAAGACACCCGCTCCTACGAGCAGTACTTC
13 NA NA TRBJ2-1 TRBV4-2 CASSQDSWGEQFF TGTGCCAGCAGCCAAGATTCTTGGGGTGAGCAGTTCTTC
11 NA NA TRBJ1-2 TRBV20-1 CSAPSRFLYTF TGCAGTGCCCCCTCTCGGTTCCTCTACACCTTC
13 TRBD1 medium-sized TRBJ2-7 TRBV5-1 CASSFGQGSEQYF TGCGCCAGCAGCTTTGGACAGGGCAGCGAGCAGTACTTC
11 NA many TRBJ2-5 TRBV7-9 CASSSGPGEYF TGTGCCAGCAGTTCGGGCCCGGGAGAGTACTTC
16 NA NA TRBJ2-3 TRBV5-1 CASSLYGGPSADTQYF TGCGCCAGCAGCTTATATGGGGGACCCTCGGCAGATACGCAGTATTTT
14 NA NA TRBJ2-7 TRBV18 CASSPQLGGHEQYF TGTGCCAGCTCACCACAACTCGGAGGCCACGAGCAGTACTTC
16 NA NA TRBJ2-7 TRBV10-3 CAISDPVRGRIYEQYF TGTGCCATCAGTGATCCAGTAAGAGGGAGAATCTACGAGCAGTACTTC
14 NA NA TRBJ2-7 TRBV2 CASSEGGAGIGQYF TGTGCCAGCAGTGAAGGTGGGGCAGGGATCGGGCAGTACTTC
15 TRBD2 NA TRBJ2-1 TRBV7-3 CASSLWLAGGDEQFF TGTGCCAGCAGCTTATGGCTAGCGGGGGGCGATGAGCAGTTCTTC
15 TRBD1 few TRBJ1-1 TRBV28 CASTPRGHLSTEAFF TGTGCCAGCACCCCCAGGGGGCATCTGAGTACTGAAGCTTTCTTT
15 TRBD1 few TRBJ2-2 TRBV6-1 CASSGRDRGTGELFF TGTGCCAGCAGTGGCCGGGACAGGGGGACCGGGGAGCTGTTTTTT
17 TRBD2 NA TRBJ2-1 TRBV9 CASSVGQLSGGHPKQFF TGTGCCAGCAGCGTAGGGCAACTTAGCGGGGGGCACCCTAAGCAGTTCTTC
15 TRBD2 few TRBJ2-1 TRBV4-1 CASSQSGGAPNEQFF TGCGCCAGCAGTCAGAGCGGGGGGGCCCCTAATGAGCAGTTCTTC
14 NA NA TRBJ2-5 TRBV18 CASSPGAAQETQYF TGTGCCAGCTCACCAGGCGCGGCCCAAGAGACCCAGTACTTC
17 TRBD2 NA TRBJ2-3 TRBV11-2 CASSLDRASGGADTQYF TGTGCCAGCAGCTTAGATCGGGCTAGCGGGGGGGCAGATACGCAGTATTTT
12 NA NA TRBJ2-4 TRBV11-2 CASSTRDAGRYF TGTGCCAGCAGCACCCGTGACGCTGGGCGGTACTTC
15 NA NA TRBJ1-2 TRBV12-3/TRBV12-4 CASSLTGSGDYGYTF TGTGCCAGCAGTTTAACCGGGAGTGGGGACTATGGCTACACCTTC
17 TRBD2 few TRBJ2-3 TRBV4-3 CASSPAGGGRAADTQYF TGCGCCAGCAGTCCCGCGGGAGGCGGCCGAGCGGCAGATACGCAGTATTTT
14 NA NA TRBJ1-1 TRBV5-1 CASSFSGMWVEAFF TGCGCCAGCAGCTTTTCAGGGATGTGGGTTGAAGCTTTCTTT
18 NA NA TRBJ2-5 TRBV25-1 CASSESPSPIKGKKTQYF TGTGCCAGCAGTGAATCCCCAAGTCCTATCAAGGGGAAAAAGACCCAGTACTTC
13 NA many TRBJ2-1 TRBV29-1 CSVPGLPSDGQFF TGCAGCGTACCGGGACTGCCATCAGATGGGCAGTTCTTC
16 TRBD2 few TRBJ2-1 TRBV7-6 CASRQNQRGAYNEQFF TGTGCCAGCAGACAAAACCAGCGGGGGGCCTACAATGAGCAGTTCTTC
15 NA NA TRBJ1-2 TRBV6-2/TRBV6-3 CASSWDAAMDYGYTF TGTGCCAGCAGTTGGGATGCGGCCATGGACTATGGCTACACCTTC
12 NA NA TRBJ2-7 TRBV20-1 CSARGPSYEQYF TGCAGTGCTAGAGGTCCCTCCTACGAGCAGTACTTC
12 NA NA TRBJ2-1 TRBV2 CASSEARNEQFF TGTGCCAGCAGTGAAGCGCGGAATGAGCAGTTCTTC
16 TRBD2 NA TRBJ2-1 TRBV9 CASSELLAGGLEEQFF TGTGCCAGCAGCGAGTTACTAGCGGGGGGGCTGGAGGAGCAGTTCTTC
13 NA few TRBJ1-2 TRBV24-1 CATSDLRNYGYTF TGTGCCACCAGTGATCTTCGTAACTATGGCTACACCTTC
15 NA many TRBJ1-6 TRBV4-3 CASSQDQGRDSPLHF TGCGCCAGCAGCCAAGATCAGGGTAGGGATTCACCCCTCCACTTT
13 NA many TRBJ1-5 TRBV5-6 CASSGWSNQPQHF TGTGCCAGCAGCGGATGGAGCAATCAGCCCCAGCATTTT
15 TRBD1 many TRBJ2-5 TRBV20-1 CSAPQFGTVGETQYF TGCAGTGCGCCGCAATTCGGGACAGTAGGGGAGACCCAGTACTTC
15 TRBD1 once TRBJ2-4 TRBV5-6 CASSGPRQGLNIQYF TGTGCCAGCAGCGGGCCGAGACAGGGCTTGAACATTCAGTACTTC
10 TRBD1 NA TRBJ1-2 TRBV28 CASAGTGAFF TGTGCCAGCGCGGGGACAGGCGCGTTCTTC
14 NA few TRBJ2-3 TRBV7-9 CASSGWGSTDTQYF TGTGCCAGCAGCGGCTGGGGGAGCACAGATACGCAGTATTTT
17 NA NA TRBJ1-6 TRBV20-1 CCARGQGVSSYNSPLHF TGCTGTGCTAGAGGCCAGGGAGTGAGCTCCTATAATTCACCCCTCCACTTT
16 TRBD1 few TRBJ2-5 TRBV4-3 CASSQYRDSAQETQYF TGCGCCAGCAGCCAATACCGGGACAGCGCACAAGAGACCCAGTACTTC
13 NA many TRBJ1-5 TRBV19 CASSLGFNQPQHF TGTGCCAGTAGTTTGGGTTTCAATCAGCCCCAGCATTTT
12 NA few TRBJ2-3 TRBV12-3/TRBV12-4 CASSFRKDTQYF TGTGCCAGCAGTTTTCGTAAAGATACGCAGTATTTT
14 NA few TRBJ1-2 TRBV9 CASSVATGHYGYTF TGTGCCAGCAGCGTAGCTACGGGGCACTATGGCTACACCTTC
12 NA NA TRBJ1-5 TRBV29-1 CSVQEVNQPQHF TGCAGCGTACAGGAAGTCAATCAGCCCCAGCATTTT
15 NA few TRBJ1-2 TRBV9 CASSVDVSTYYGYTF TGTGCCAGCAGCGTAGACGTCAGTACTTACTATGGCTACACCTTC
13 TRBD1 few TRBJ1-1 TRBV12-3/TRBV12-4 CASRQGWNTEAFF TGTGCCAGTAGACAGGGGTGGAACACTGAAGCTTTCTTT
14 TRBD2 many TRBJ2-7 TRBV5-1 CASSLLAGPYEQYF TGCGCCAGCAGCTTGCTAGCGGGGCCCTACGAGCAGTACTTC